These T cell receptor beta chains were read from a single sample in a study of blood T cell repertoires in COVID-19. Using immunoSEQ multiplex PCR, the repertoire was profiled, and TCRdb retains in-frame clones only, with some absent. The data hold around 270,000 clones, with around four fifths observed a single time. The source material was peripheral blood. All receptors derive from a man in his sixties with acute or convalescent COVID-19. Both conserved end residues are part of each CDR3. The order of the fields is V gene, D gene, J gene, clone size, CDR3 DNA, CDR3 protein. The D gene is left open where the match is weak. Expanded clones get a size class; other rows say once, few or many, or leave the size out.

TRBV11-2	-	TRBJ2-7	-	TGTGCCAGCAGCCTTATCGCGGGGAAGGTGACGGGCGAGCAGTACTTC	CASSLIAGKVTGEQYF
TRBV29-1	TRBD1	TRBJ2-1	-	TGCAGCGTTGAAACAGGGGACAATGAGCAGTTCTTC	CSVETGDNEQFF
TRBV27	-	TRBJ2-1	-	TGTGCCAGCAGTTTGACAGGCTACAATGAGCAGTTCTTC	CASSLTGYNEQFF
TRBV28	-	TRBJ2-7	-	TGTGCCAGCAGTTACAACCTCAGAAACGAGCAGTACTTC	CASSYNLRNEQYF
TRBV30	TRBD1	TRBJ1-5	-	TGTGCCTGGAGTACCCAGGGGGGTTGGCAGCCCCAGCATTTT	CAWSTQGGWQPQHF
TRBV12-3/TRBV12-4	-	TRBJ1-3	-	TGTGCCAGCAGCCCCCGCTCTGGAAACACCATATATTTT	CASSPRSGNTIYF
TRBV5-1	-	TRBJ2-3	-	TGCGCCAGCAGCTTCCGGCAGGGAACTAGCACAGATACGCAGTATTTT	CASSFRQGTSTDTQYF
TRBV28	-	TRBJ1-1	-	TGTGCCAGCAGTTTACCTAACACTGAAGCTTTCTTT	CASSLPNTEAFF
TRBV19	-	TRBJ1-5	once	TGTGCCAGCCACAAGGGGGTATATAGCAATCAGCCCCAGCATTTT	CASHKGVYSNQPQHF
TRBV9	-	TRBJ2-2	-	TGTGCCAGCAGCGTGAGTCGTGGGAACACCGGGGAGCTGTTTTTT	CASSVSRGNTGELFF
TRBV23-1	TRBD2	TRBJ2-2	-	TGCGCCAGCAGTCAAAGGACTAGTTTTACCGGGGAGCTGTTTTTT	CASSQRTSFTGELFF
TRBV7-9	-	TRBJ2-7	-	TGTGCCAGCAGCTTAGCGTGGGGGCAGGACGAGCAGTACTTC	CASSLAWGQDEQYF
TRBV11-2	-	TRBJ1-1	-	TGTGCCAGCAGCTCCGTGACAGTGAACACTGAAGCTTTCTTT	CASSSVTVNTEAFF
TRBV28	TRBD1	TRBJ2-7	-	TGTGCCAGCAGGGGGACAGGGCAATCCTACGAGCAGTACTTC	CASRGTGQSYEQYF
TRBV18	TRBD2	TRBJ2-2	-	TGTGCCAGCTCCCAGTCCGGGGGGGCCGGCACCGGGGAGCTGTTTTTT	CASSQSGGAGTGELFF
TRBV18	-	TRBJ2-7	-	TGTGCCAGCTCCCCAATCCCTTCAACGGGGAACTACGAGCAGTACTTC	CASSPIPSTGNYEQYF
TRBV6-6	-	TRBJ1-2	-	TGTGCCAGCAGTTTAGACAGGCGCTCTTATGGCTACACCTTC	CASSLDRRSYGYTF
TRBV18	-	TRBJ1-1	few	TGTGCCAGCTCACCCCGGGGGGGGGCGGCAAGGATTGACACTGAAGCTTTCTTT	CASSPRGGAARIDTEAFF
TRBV25-1	-	TRBJ1-2	-	TGTGCCAGCAGTGAATACGGCAGGAACTATGGCTACACCTTC	CASSEYGRNYGYTF
TRBV2	TRBD1	TRBJ1-6	-	TGTGCCAGTATTCAGGGGGCGCGAAATTCACCCCTCCACTTT	CASIQGARNSPLHF
TRBV9	TRBD1	TRBJ2-2	-	TGTGCCAGCAGCGAGGACAGGGCGAACACCGGGGAGCTGTTTTTT	CASSEDRANTGELFF
TRBV7-6	-	TRBJ1-3	-	TGTGCCAGCAGCTTAGTTTTGGGACACTCTGGAAACACCATATATTTT	CASSLVLGHSGNTIYF
TRBV7-2	-	TRBJ2-7	-	TGTGCCAGCAGCTGGGACACCCTAACCTACGAGCAGTACTTC	CASSWDTLTYEQYF
TRBV11-2	-	TRBJ2-5	-	TGTGCCAGCAGCGGAGGCCCGGAGACCCAGTACTTC	CASSGGPETQYF
TRBV20-1	-	TRBJ2-5	-	TGCAGTTCCAGATCAGTAGAGACCCAGTACTTC	CSSRSVETQYF
TRBV12-3/TRBV12-4	-	TRBJ2-1	-	TGTGCCAGCAGTTCCTACCTAAGCAATGAGCAGTTCTTC	CASSSYLSNEQFF
TRBV6-5	TRBD1	TRBJ1-1	-	TGTGCCAGCAGTTGGCACCGGACAGGGGGCGTCTCTGAAGCTTTCTTT	CASSWHRTGGVSEAFF
TRBV3-1/TRBV3-2	-	TRBJ1-1	-	TGTGCCAGCAGCTTTTCAGAGAACACTGAAGCTTTCTTT	CASSFSENTEAFF